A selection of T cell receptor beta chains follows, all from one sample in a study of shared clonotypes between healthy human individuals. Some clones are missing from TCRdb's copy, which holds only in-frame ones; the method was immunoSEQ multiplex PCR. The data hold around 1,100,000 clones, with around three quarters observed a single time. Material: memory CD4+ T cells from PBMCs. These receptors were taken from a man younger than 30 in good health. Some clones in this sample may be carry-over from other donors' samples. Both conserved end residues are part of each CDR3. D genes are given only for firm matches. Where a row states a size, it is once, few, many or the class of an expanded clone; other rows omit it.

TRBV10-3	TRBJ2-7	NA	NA	CAISEPTYEQYF	TGTGCCATCAGTGAGCCCACGTACGAGCAGTACTTC
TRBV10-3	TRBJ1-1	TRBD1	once	CAISQGVNTEAFF	TGTGCCATCAGTCAGGGGGTGAACACTGAAGCTTTCTTT
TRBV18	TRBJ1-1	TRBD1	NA	CASSPGTGGFEAFF	TGTGCCAGCTCACCCGGGACAGGGGGCTTTGAAGCTTTCTTT
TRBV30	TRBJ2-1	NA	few	CAWVRWSQNEQFF	TGTGCCTGGGTCAGGTGGTCTCAAAATGAGCAGTTCTTC
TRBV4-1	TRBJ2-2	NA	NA	CASSQGYLNLRTGELFF	TGCGCCAGCAGCCAAGGTTACTTGAACCTGCGAACCGGGGAGCTGTTTTTT
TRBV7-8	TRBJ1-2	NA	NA	CASSLASDVANYGYTF	TGTGCCAGCAGCTTAGCATCGGACGTGGCAAACTATGGCTACACCTTC
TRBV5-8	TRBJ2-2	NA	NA	CASSLPSGVSTGELFF	TGTGCCAGCAGCCTCCCCTCTGGGGTGAGCACCGGGGAGCTGTTTTTT
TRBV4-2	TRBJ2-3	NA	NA	CASSQGGSTDTQYF	TGTGCCAGCAGCCAGGGGGGTAGCACAGATACGCAGTATTTT
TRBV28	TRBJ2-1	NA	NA	CASSQLTRGGHNEQFF	TGTGCCAGCAGCCAACTCACCAGGGGAGGCCACAATGAGCAGTTCTTC
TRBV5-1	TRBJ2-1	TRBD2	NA	CASIGLAGSNEQFF	TGCGCCAGCATAGGGCTAGCGGGGAGCAATGAGCAGTTCTTC
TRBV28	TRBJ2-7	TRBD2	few	CAITHARPGGSYEQYF	TGTGCCATCACCCACGCCCGTCCGGGGGGCTCCTACGAGCAGTACTTC
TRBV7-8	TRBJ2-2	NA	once	CASSPQTGTGELFF	TGTGCCAGCAGCCCACAAACAGGGACCGGGGAGCTGTTTTTT
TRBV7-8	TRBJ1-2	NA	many	CASSLQRPDYGYTF	TGTGCCAGCAGCTTACAGAGACCAGACTATGGCTACACCTTC